This TCR beta chain was obtained from a study of T cells in Graves' hyperthyroidism and ophthalmopathy. Study-wide context: Sampling of peripheral blood happened at initial diagnosis, prior to any treatment. The study's findings and limits: Clonotypes that were expanded in thyroid above 0.001 mostly appeared in blood too.

Template material for amplifying TCR beta CDR3 regions consisted of RNA transcripts. HTBI primers were used for first-round RT-PCR of the TCR CDR3. One entry per CDR3 protein results from TCRdb running MiXCR on the multiplex PCR reads. The sample carries about 420,000 distinct CDR3 sequences, about an eighth recorded once. CDR1 is LGHNA, CDR2 YNFKEQ, per germline. With V trimmed by 5 bases and J by 5 bases, 16 bases remained unmatched. This CDR3 contains 17 residues. Fresh peripheral blood, 10 ml, yielded the PBMCs. In the case of this clonotype: No antigen is known for it.

The source is a woman aged 18-30 years with Graves' hyperthyroidism. The sample taken for sequencing was blood. The gene calls are TRBV4-2 and TRBJ2-5; 8 bases agree with TRBD2. CDR3 in amino acids: CASSEPRAGRAGETQYF. The CDR3 DNA is TGTGCCAGCAGCGAACCCAGAGCCGGGAGGGCCGGTGAGACCCAGTACTTC.